A single T cell receptor beta chain is shown here with its context. Its antigen is not identified. Germline loops: CDR1 SGDLS, CDR2 YYNGEE. This CDR3 is 14 amino acids long. Deletions cut 2 bases from V and 2 bases from J, with 8 bases between. The entry originates in a study of cytomegalovirus exposure and HLA in healthy donors. The study, taken as a whole, reports: The classifier reportedly diagnosed cytomegalovirus status with high sensitivity and specificity.

PCR primers comprised 60 Vbeta and 13 Jbeta primers. Method: immunoSEQ multiplex PCR; TCRdb's copy keeps in-frame clones and lacks some. The sample table includes some 48,000 clones. The receptor was derived from a middle-aged man in good health and CMV-seropositive. The material sequenced was PBMCs. The chain combines TRBV9 with TRBJ1-3; no reliable D call. The CDR3 loop is CASSVETPGNTIYF. Written as DNA, the CDR3 is TGTGCCAGCAGCGTGGAGACCCCTGGAAACACCATATATTTT.